This entry describes one T cell receptor (beta chain). The primer mix had 60 Vbeta and 13 Jbeta primers. The data were produced by immunoSEQ multiplex PCR, yet TCRdb's version contains in-frame clones alone and is incomplete. This sample has around 99,000 clones, with under 85% found just once. These data belong to a study of cytomegalovirus exposure and HLA in healthy donors. Study at large: The Caucasian-associated ancestry cluster contained approximately 81% of the approximately 390 genotyped donors.

The V gene end was trimmed by 6 bases and the J gene end by 4 bases; junction bases not matched to a gene: 3. CDR3 size: 13 residues. Per germline, CDR1 SNHLY and CDR2 FYNNEI. This clonotype originated in a man aged 35 to 55 in good health and CMV-seronegative. The sequencing input was PBMCs. The chain recombines TRBV2 with TRBJ1-5; 7 bases are shared with TRBD1. CDR3 loop: CASRLTGNQPQHF. The CDR3 DNA sequence: TGTGCCAGCAGATTGACAGGGAATCAGCCCCAGCATTTT.